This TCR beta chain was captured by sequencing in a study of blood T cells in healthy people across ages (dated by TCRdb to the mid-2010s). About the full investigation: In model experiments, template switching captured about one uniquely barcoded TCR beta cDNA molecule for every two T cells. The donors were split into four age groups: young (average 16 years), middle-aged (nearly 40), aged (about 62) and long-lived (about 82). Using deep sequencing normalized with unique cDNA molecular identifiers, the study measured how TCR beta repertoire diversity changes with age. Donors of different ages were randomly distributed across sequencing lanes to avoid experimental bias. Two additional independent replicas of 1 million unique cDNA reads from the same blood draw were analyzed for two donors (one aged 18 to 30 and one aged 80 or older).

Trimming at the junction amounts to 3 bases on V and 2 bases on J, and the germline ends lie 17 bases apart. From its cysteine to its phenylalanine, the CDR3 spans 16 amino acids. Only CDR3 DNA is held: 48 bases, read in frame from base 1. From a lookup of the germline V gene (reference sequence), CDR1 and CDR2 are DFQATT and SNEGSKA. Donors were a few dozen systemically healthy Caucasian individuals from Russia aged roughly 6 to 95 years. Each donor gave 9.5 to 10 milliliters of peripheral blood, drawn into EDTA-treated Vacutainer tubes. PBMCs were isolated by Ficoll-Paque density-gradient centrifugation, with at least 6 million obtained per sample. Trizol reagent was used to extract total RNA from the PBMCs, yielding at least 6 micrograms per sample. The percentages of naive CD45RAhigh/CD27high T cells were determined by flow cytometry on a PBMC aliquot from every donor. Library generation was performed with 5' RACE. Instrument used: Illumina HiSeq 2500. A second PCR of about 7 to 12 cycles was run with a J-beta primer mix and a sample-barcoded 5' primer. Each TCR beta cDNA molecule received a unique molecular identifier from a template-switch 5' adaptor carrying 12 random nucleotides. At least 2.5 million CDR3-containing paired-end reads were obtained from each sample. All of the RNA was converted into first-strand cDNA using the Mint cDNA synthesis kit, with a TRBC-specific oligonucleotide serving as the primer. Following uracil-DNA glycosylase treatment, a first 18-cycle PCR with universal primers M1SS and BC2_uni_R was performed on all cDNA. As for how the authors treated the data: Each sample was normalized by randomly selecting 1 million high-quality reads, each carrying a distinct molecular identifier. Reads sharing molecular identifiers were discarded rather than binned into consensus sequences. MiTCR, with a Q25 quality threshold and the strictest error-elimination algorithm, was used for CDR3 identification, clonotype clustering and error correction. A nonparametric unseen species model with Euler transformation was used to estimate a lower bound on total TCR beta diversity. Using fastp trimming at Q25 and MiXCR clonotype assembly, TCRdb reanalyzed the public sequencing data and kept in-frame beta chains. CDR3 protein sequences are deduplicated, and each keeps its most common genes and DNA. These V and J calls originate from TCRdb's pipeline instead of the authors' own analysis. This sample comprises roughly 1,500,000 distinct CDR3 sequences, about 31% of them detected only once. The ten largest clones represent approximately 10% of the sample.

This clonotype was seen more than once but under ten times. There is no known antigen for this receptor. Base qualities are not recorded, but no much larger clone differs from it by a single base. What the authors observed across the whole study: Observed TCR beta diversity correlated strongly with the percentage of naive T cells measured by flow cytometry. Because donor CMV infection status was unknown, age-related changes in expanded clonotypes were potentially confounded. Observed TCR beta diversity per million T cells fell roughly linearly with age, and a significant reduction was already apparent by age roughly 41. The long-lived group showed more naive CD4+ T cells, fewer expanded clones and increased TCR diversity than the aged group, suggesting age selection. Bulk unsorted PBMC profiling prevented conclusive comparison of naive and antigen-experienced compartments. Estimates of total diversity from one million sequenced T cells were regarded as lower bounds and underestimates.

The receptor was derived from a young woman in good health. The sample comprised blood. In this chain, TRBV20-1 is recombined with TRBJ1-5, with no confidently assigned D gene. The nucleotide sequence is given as TGCAGTGCTAGCGCTGGGTTGGGATACGGCAATCAGCCCCAGCATTTT. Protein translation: CSASAGLGYGNQPQHF.